This passage covers 7 T cell receptor beta chains from one sample sequenced in a study of OX40 agonist ivuxolimab in advanced cancers. Generated by immunoSEQ multiplex PCR, the TCRdb table keeps only in-frame clones and is missing some. The table lists tens of thousands of clones, around 86% of them singletons. The sample here was CD4+ or CD8+ T cells sorted from blood, taken in a trial of the OX40 agonist ivuxolimab. These receptors were taken from an adult with an advanced solid tumor such as melanoma, head and neck, liver or kidney cancer.

This clone showed up just once. The genes are TRBV4-3 and TRBJ1-4; weak D call: TRBD1 (6 bases). V lost 0 bases and J lost 7, with 18 bases in between. The CDR3 has 17 residues. CDR1 and CDR2 (germline): LGHNA, YSLEER. CDR3 sequence: CASSQEWLSGAREKLFF. The CDR3 bases are TGCGCCAGCAGCCAAGAATGGCTGTCGGGGGCTCGTGAAAAACTGTTTTTT.

This clone was picked up one time. This chain links TRBV13 with TRBJ1-2; D gene unclear. The CDR3 runs 12 residues. V lost 5 bases and J 4 bases, leaving 8 bases between the germline ends. Germline V lookup: CDR1 PRHDT, CDR2 FYEKMQ (reference sequence). The CDR3 DNA reads TGTGCCAGCAGCAACGGACCCTATGGCTACACCTTC. Translated, it gives CASSNGPYGYTF.

The sample holds one count of this clone. The chain recombines TRBV19 with TRBJ1-3; D gene unclear. Trimming took off 3 bases at V and 0 bases at J, with 12 bases between the two ends. Germline values: CDR1 LNHDA, CDR2 SQIVND (reference sequence). The CDR3 contains 16 residues. CDR3 sequence: CASSISGTFSGNTIYF. CDR3 DNA sequence: TGTGCCAGTAGTATCTCAGGTACCTTCTCTGGAAACACCATATATTTT. The full variable domain, with the rest looked up from reference TRBV19 and TRBJ1-3, is DGGITQSPKYLFRKEGQNVTLSCEQNLNHDAMYWYRQDPGQGLRLIYYSQIVNDFQKGDIAEGYSVSREKKESFPLTVTSAQKNPTAFYLCASSISGTFSGNTIYFGEGSWLTVV.

The V gene is TRBV18, the J gene TRBJ2-5; weak D call: TRBD2 (5 bases). The tail of the sequence fits TRBJ2-7 better, so the J call may be wrong. The CDR3 consists of 15 residues. In germline, CDR1 is KGHSH, CDR2 LQKENI. CDR3 bases: TGTGCCAGCTCACCTACTAGAAAGAGCTCCTACGAGCAGTACTTC. It specifies CASSPTRKSSYEQYF.

The J gene is TRBJ2-3, the V gene TRBV5-1; D remains unclear. The ends were cut back, 1 base at V and 4 bases at J, with 7 bases in the middle. The CDR3 totals 13 residues. CDR1 is SGHRS and CDR2 is YFSETQ in the germline V gene. The CDR3 DNA sequence: TGCGCCAGCAGCTTGCTTCACTCAGATACGCAGTATTTT. It specifies CASSLLHSDTQYF.

The count of this clone is one. This chain connects TRBV19 to TRBJ2-1, with 8 bases that match TRBD2. The germline V gene encodes CDR1 LNHDA and CDR2 SQIVND (reference sequence). CDR3 size: 13 residues. Germline trimming cut 8 bases from V and 5 bases from J; bases unmatched to any gene: 5. The CDR3 coding sequence is TGTGCCAGTGGCCGGGGGGGAGACAATGAGCAGTTCTTC. The encoded protein is CASGRGGDNEQFF. The full variable domain, in which reference TRBV19 and TRBJ2-1 provide the parts outside the CDR3, is DGGITQSPKYLFRKEGQNVTLSCEQNLNHDAMYWYRQDPGQGLRLIYYSQIVNDFQKGDIAEGYSVSREKKESFPLTVTSAQKNPTAFYLCASGRGGDNEQFFGPGTRLTVL.

V and J are TRBV5-1 and TRBJ2-7, with D perhaps assigned TRBD1 or TRBD2 (6 bases each). The germline V gene encodes CDR1 SGHRS and CDR2 YFSETQ. Trimming removed 4 bases at V and 7 bases at J, with 15 bases between. The CDR3 runs to 13 residues. This chain's CDR3 is CASSGRGQGEQYF. The CDR3 DNA reads as TGCGCCAGCAGCGGGCGGGGTCAGGGGGAGCAGTACTTC.